The rows below give T cell receptor beta chains drawn from one sample of a study of OX40 agonist ivuxolimab in advanced cancers. Sequencing was performed with immunoSEQ multiplex PCR; in TCRdb, only in-frame clones are kept and a portion is missing. The profile shows roughly 77,000 clones, 81% of them singletons. The sample consisted of CD4+ or CD8+ T cells sorted from blood, taken in a trial of the OX40 agonist ivuxolimab. The receptor set was obtained from an adult with an advanced solid tumor such as melanoma, head and neck, liver or kidney cancer. The CDR3 runs from the conserved cysteine through the conserved F or W. The D gene is left open where the match is weak. A row's size may be missing; if present it is once, few, many or a size class.

clone size	D gene	J gene	V gene	CDR3 protein	CDR3 DNA
.	TRBD1	TRBJ2-2	TRBV6-1	CASGRTGGDLRELFF	TGTGCCAGCGGCCGGACAGGGGGCGATTTAAGGGAGCTGTTTTTT
.	.	TRBJ1-5	TRBV5-4	CASSLGGGNQPQHF	TGTGCCAGCAGCCTTGGTGGGGGGAATCAGCCCCAGCATTTT
.	TRBD1	TRBJ2-3	TRBV29-1	CSVDQGGTDTQYF	TGCAGCGTTGACCAGGGGGGCACAGATACGCAGTATTTT
.	.	TRBJ1-5	TRBV5-4	CASSLDGGSNQPQHF	TGTGCCAGCAGCCTAGATGGGGGGAGCAATCAGCCCCAGCATTTT
.	.	TRBJ2-2	TRBV10-3	CAISESSNTGELFF	TGTGCCATCAGTGAGTCGTCGAACACCGGGGAGCTGTTTTTT
.	.	TRBJ1-5	TRBV18	CASSLFPSNQPQHF	TGTGCCAGCTCACTTTTTCCTAGCAATCAGCCCCAGCATTTT
once	TRBD2	TRBJ2-1	TRBV4-2	CASSQGAASSGSLEQFF	TGTGCCAGCAGCCAAGGGGCGGCCTCTAGCGGGAGCCTTGAGCAGTTCTTC
.	TRBD2	TRBJ2-7	TRBV18	CASSGGRAGYEQYF	TGTGCCAGCTCCGGGGGGAGGGCCGGATACGAGCAGTACTTC
.	.	TRBJ1-4	TRBV25-1	CASSGWSGEKLFF	TGTGCCAGCAGTGGGTGGTCGGGTGAAAAACTGTTTTTT
.	.	TRBJ1-1	TRBV7-2	CASSSIQGYTEAFF	TGTGCCAGCAGCTCAATCCAGGGTTACACTGAAGCTTTCTTT
.	.	TRBJ1-4	TRBV5-1	CASSLIGGDEKLFF	TGCGCCAGCAGCTTAATAGGGGGAGACGAAAAACTGTTTTTT
.	TRBD2	TRBJ2-3	TRBV29-1	CSVAGTSVPLPKGTDTQYF	TGCAGCGTTGCTGGGACTAGCGTGCCGCTTCCGAAGGGCACAGATACGCAGTATTTT
once	TRBD1	TRBJ2-7	TRBV7-9	CASSPLIVSGTGGHEQYF	TGTGCCAGCAGCCCCCTAATTGTCTCGGGGACAGGGGGTCACGAGCAGTACTTC
.	TRBD1	TRBJ2-6	TRBV30	CAWIRDRVRSGANVLTF	TGTGCCTGGATCCGGGACAGGGTGAGGTCTGGGGCCAACGTCCTGACTTTC
.	.	TRBJ2-5	TRBV7-9	CASSSRTVAETQYF	TGTGCCAGCAGCTCGAGGACCGTCGCAGAGACCCAGTACTTC
.	TRBD2	TRBJ2-5	TRBV7-2	CASSFLAGGHETQYF	TGTGCCAGCAGCTTCTTAGCGGGAGGGCACGAGACCCAGTACTTC
medium-sized	.	TRBJ1-1	TRBV11-2	CASSFSGIGGTEAFF	TGTGCCAGCAGCTTCTCGGGGATCGGCGGCACTGAAGCTTTCTTT